Below are 9 T cell receptor beta chains sequenced from a single sample in a study of vaccination effects on CD4 cells after COVID-19. Clones were read by immunoSEQ multiplex PCR, and TCRdb kept only the in-frame ones, dropping some. The sample comprises 37,000 or so clones, approximately 71% of which are singletons, and 4% to 4.5% rests with the top ten. These receptors' targets are unknown. Upon completion of more than eight days in culture, CD4+ T cells were isolated. Material: CD4+ T cells from PBMCs cultured without peptide, obtained before COVID-19 vaccination. The receptors here all came from a human donor who received a COVID-19 vaccine.

The chain recombines TRBV9 with TRBJ1-1; 7 nucleotides align to TRBD1. This CDR3 has 18 amino acids. J lost 5 bases, V lost 3 bases, and 19 bases had no gene match. CDR1 and CDR2 from the germline V gene are SGDLS and YYNGEE. CDR3 nucleotide sequence: TGTGCCAGCAGCGCGTACAACAGGGGATCGTTGGGGGCGACTGAAGCTTTCTTT. Translation gives CASSAYNRGSLGATEAFF. The full variable domain, in which reference TRBV9 and TRBJ1-1 provide the parts outside the CDR3, is DSGVTQTPKHLITATGQRVTLRCSPRSGDLSVYWYQQSLDQGLQFLIQYYNGEERAKGNILERFSAQQFPDLHSELNLSSLELGDSALYFCASSAYNRGSLGATEAFFGQGTRLTVV.

The genes are TRBV5-4 and TRBJ2-5, with unresolved D. V dropped 0 bases and J dropped 5 bases, with 11 bases sitting between them. CDR3 length equals 14 residues. Germline CDR1 and CDR2: SGHNT and YYREEE (reference sequence). CDR3 in amino acids: CASSLEVVPETQYF. The CDR3 nucleotides are TGTGCCAGCAGCTTGGAGGTAGTTCCCGAGACCCAGTACTTC.

The CDR3 DNA reads TGTGCCAGCAGCCAGTTGATAGGAGCGGGGGGGTCCCACAATGAGCAGTTCTTC. It is translated as CASSQLIGAGGSHNEQFF. V and J are TRBV3-1 (or the pseudogene TRBV3-2) and TRBJ2-1, with TRBD2 matching 10 bases. The junction had 13 bases not matched to a gene; V was cut back by 3 bases and J by 5 bases. Germline assignment: CDR1 LGHDT and CDR2 YNNKEL (reference sequence). CDR3 length equals 18 residues.

This CDR3 reads CASRWNTEAFF. CDR3 bases: TGCGCCAGCAGATGGAACACTGAAGCTTTCTTT. The chain has TRBV10-1 and TRBJ1-1; D gene unclear. This CDR3 is 11 amino acids long. Trimming took 6 bases from V and 1 from J, leaving 3 bases between them. From germline, CDR1 is WNHNN and CDR2 SYGVQD (reference sequence).

This clone is medium-sized by share. V gene TRBV7-8 combines with J gene TRBJ2-7; 7 nucleotides line up with TRBD1. This CDR3 has 14 amino acids. Losses at the gene ends were 4 bases for V and 0 bases for J; bases not matched to a gene: 3. Germline V gives CDR1 SGHVS, CDR2 FQNEAQ. The CDR3: CASSSRTGSYEQYF. The CDR3 DNA follows: TGTGCCAGCAGCTCCAGGACAGGCTCCTACGAGCAGTACTTC.

The gene calls are TRBV9 and TRBJ1-1; TRBD1 matches 11 bases. This CDR3 is 13 amino acids long. CDR1 and CDR2 (germline): SGDLS, YYNGEE. V dropped 5 bases and J dropped 8; count of bases not matched to a gene: 5. CDR3 protein: CASRGGQGVEAFF. The CDR3 nucleotides read TGTGCCAGCAGGGGGGGACAGGGGGTAGAAGCTTTCTTT.

The rearrangement uses TRBV12-3 or TRBV12-4 and TRBJ1-5; D ambiguous. The CDR3 sequence is 13 residues long. Between the trimmed V and J ends, which lost 4 bases and 6 bases, there was a span of 10 bases. DNA of the CDR3: TGTGCCAGCAGTTCCCCTGCAGGTCAGCCCCAGCATTTT. Translation gives CASSSPAGQPQHF.

This clone was observed a handful of times. The rearrangement links TRBV5-4 to TRBJ2-7; 10 bases match TRBD1. This CDR3 has 14 residues. Germline loops: CDR1 SGHNT, CDR2 YYREEE (reference sequence). V lost 2 bases to trimming and J lost 7 bases; unmatched junction nucleotides: 6. CDR3 region: CASSLPGTGVEQYF. The CDR3 DNA reads TGTGCCAGCAGCTTACCCGGGACAGGGGTTGAGCAGTACTTC.

This clone occurred once. The CDR3 region has the DNA TGTGCCTGGGGGGAGGGGACTTTTAACACAGATACGCAGTATTTT. Translation gives CAWGEGTFNTDTQYF. The chain couples TRBV30 to TRBJ2-3, with 7 nucleotides matching TRBD2. Germline CDR1 is GTSNPN and CDR2 is SVGIG (reference sequence). The CDR3 extends over 15 amino acids. J gave up 2 bases and V 5 bases, and 10 bases lay outside the gene matches.